Below are 24 T cell receptor beta chains sequenced from a single sample in a study of CD8+CD57+ T cells in acquired aplastic anemia (dated by TCRdb to 2016 to 2019). TCRdb names Illumina HiSeq 2000 as the instrument used. Genomic DNA served as template for TCR beta VDJ combination and CDR3 sequence profiling. The public sequencing data were trimmed at Q25 with fastp and processed into clonotypes with MiXCR by TCRdb, which kept only in-frame beta chains. Rows are unified per CDR3 protein, each entry keeping the most common DNA and genes. Across this sample there are around 200,000 distinct CDR3 sequences, with approximately 49% seen only once. The ten biggest clones cover 15% to 20% of the sample. The source material was sorted CD4+, CD8+, or CD8+CD57+ T cells (not recorded which) from PBMCs. These receptors originate from a human donor in good health, serving as a control.

This clonotype showed up many times. The V gene is TRBV7-2, the J gene TRBJ2-2; D is undetermined. The V gene lost 0 bases and the J gene lost 5 bases, with 10 bases spanning the gap. Germline V gene data show CDR1 as SGHTA and CDR2 as FQGNSA. The CDR3 covers 15 residues. In DNA form, the CDR3 reads TGTGCCAGCAGCTTAGCGCTCTTCGGGACCGGGGAGCTGTTTTTT. Its protein is CASSLALFGTGELFF.

As regards this clonotype: A junction end diverges from the germline sequence, so it may reflect a read error. The chain couples TRBV10-2 to TRBJ2-7; possibly TRBD1 for D (6 bases). Germline lookup yields CDR1 WSHSY and CDR2 SAAADI. This CDR3 has 15 residues. CDR3 DNA sequence: TGTGCCAGCAGTTACTCCCAGGGGCCTTCCTACGAGCAGTACTTC. Residues: CASSYSQGPSYEQYF.

The chain recombines TRBV20-1 with TRBJ2-1, with 8 bases aligning to TRBD1. CDR1 and CDR2 (germline): DFQATT, SNEGSKA (reference sequence). This CDR3 has 15 residues. V was pared by 0 bases and J by 4 bases, with 5 bases of the junction left unmatched. The CDR3 is CSARDQGAGYNEQFF. The CDR3 DNA sequence: TGCAGTGCTAGAGATCAGGGGGCCGGATACAATGAGCAGTTCTTC.

A remark on this clonotype: An end of the junction does not agree with germline; a read error may underlie this. DNA of the CDR3: TGTGCCAGCAGAAAAGGGACGGGTGGGGCTGAAGCCTTCTTT. Its translation is CASRKGTGGAEAFF. This chain links TRBV7-8 with TRBJ1-1, with D possibly matching TRBD1 (5 bases). The germline V gene has CDR1 SGHVS and CDR2 FQNEAQ. The CDR3 has 14 amino acids. Full variable domain (remainder filled in from reference TRBV7-8 and TRBJ1-1): GAGVSQSPRYKVAKRGQDVALRCDPISGHVSLFWYQQALGQGPEFLTYFQNEAQLDKSGLPSDRFFAERPEGSVSTLKIQRTQQEDSAVYLCASRKGTGGAEAFFGQGTRLTVV.

The CDR3 nucleotides are TGTGCCAGCAGCAGCGACGAAGCGGGGAGCTACGAGCAGTACTTC. It is translated as CASSSDEAGSYEQYF. The chain employs TRBV7-2 and TRBJ2-7; 7 bases fit TRBD2. The CDR3 is 15 residues long. In germline, CDR1 is SGHTA, CDR2 FQGNSA. The ends lost 5 bases at V and 3 bases at J; junction bases unmatched: 10.

The gene calls are TRBV15 and TRBJ2-7; 9 bases match TRBD2. The CDR3 consists of 14 residues. V trimming: 6 bases; J trimming: 6 bases; junction bases outside the gene matches: 9. The germline V gene has CDR1 LNHNV and CDR2 YYDKDF (reference sequence). CDR3 in amino acids: CATSTRGGAREQYF. For the CDR3, the DNA is TGTGCCACCAGTACTCGCGGGGGGGCCCGCGAGCAGTACTTC.

This clonotype was detected ten times or more. The chain carries TRBV11-2 and TRBJ1-4, with no clear D. The V end lost 1 base, the J end lost 8 bases, and 2 bases lay between the germline ends. CDR1 SGHAT and CDR2 FQNNGV come from the germline V gene. This CDR3 has 11 residues. The CDR3 region is CASSLAEKLFF. The CDR3 DNA sequence: TGTGCCAGCAGCTTAGCCGAAAAACTGTTTTTT.

The chain recombines TRBV9 with TRBJ1-1; D ambiguous. The CDR3 is made up of 13 amino acids. Germline CDR1 SGDLS, CDR2 YYNGEE. V lost 7 bases and J 11 bases, leaving 21 bases between the germline ends. The DNA of the CDR3 is TGTGCCAGCGGCGGAGGACTAGCGGTGTTTGCTTTCTTT. Translated: CASGGGLAVFAFF.

The CDR3 reads CATADRGLASREQYF. The CDR3 DNA is TGTGCCACCGCGGACAGGGGTCTTGCGAGTCGCGAGCAGTACTTC. The chain recombines TRBV15 with TRBJ2-7, with 9 bases lining up with TRBD1. This CDR3 region has 15 residues. V lost 8 bases to trimming and J lost 6 bases; unmatched junction nucleotides: 14. The germline V gene encodes CDR1 LNHNV and CDR2 YYDKDF (reference sequence).

This chain links TRBV2 with TRBJ2-3, with TRBD1 matching 7 bases. CDR3 length equals 14 residues. The V gene end was trimmed by 5 bases and the J gene end by 4 bases; junction bases not matched to a gene: 6. Germline V gene sequence: CDR1 SNHLY, CDR2 FYNNEI. DNA for the CDR3: TGTGCCAGCAGTCAACAGGGGAGTTCAGATACGCAGTATTTT. Translated, it gives CASSQQGSSDTQYF.

This chain uses TRBV29-1 with TRBJ1-2, with 11 nucleotides matching TRBD1. From germline, CDR1 is SQVTM and CDR2 ANQGSEA. The CDR3 consists of 13 residues. Unmatched junction bases numbered 5, after V lost 4 bases and J lost 7 bases. CDR3 sequence: CSVAGQGAIGYTF. CDR3 in DNA: TGCAGCGTTGCCGGACAGGGGGCAATTGGCTACACCTTC. The full variable domain, completed using reference TRBV29-1 and TRBJ1-2, is SAVISQKPSRDICQRGTSLTIQCQVDSQVTMMFWYRQQPGQSLTLIATANQGSEATYESGFVIDKFPISRPNLTFSTLTVSNMSPEDSSIYLCSVAGQGAIGYTFGSGTRLTVV.

The V call is TRBV5-5, the J call TRBJ2-5; D is undetermined. Trimming shortened V by 2 bases and J by 1 base, and 9 bases separated the two germline ends. The germline CDR1 and CDR2 sequences are SGHKS and YYEKEE (reference sequence). This CDR3 has 14 residues. The CDR3 sequence is CASSLEYSQETQYF. The CDR3 nucleotides are TGTGCCAGCAGCTTAGAATACAGCCAAGAGACCCAGTACTTC.

The chain links TRBV13 to TRBJ1-5; no firm D call. Germline CDR1 and CDR2: PRHDT and FYEKMQ (reference sequence). The V and J ends lost 2 bases and 4 bases respectively, with 9 bases between them. The CDR3 spans 14 residues. CDR3 in amino acids: CASSLSFSNQPQHF. Here the CDR3 DNA reads TGTGCCAGCAGCTTATCTTTCAGTAATCAGCCCCAGCATTTT.

This clonotype was observed many times. The chain has TRBV7-2 and TRBJ2-3; possibly TRBD2 for D (6 bases). V was pared by 4 bases and J by 5 bases, with 10 bases between. The CDR3 consists of 13 residues. CDR1 and CDR2 from the germline V gene are SGHTA and FQGNSA. In DNA form, the CDR3 reads TGTGCCAGCAGCTGGTGGGGGGTAGATACGCAGTATTTT. This translates into CASSWWGVDTQYF. The full variable domain, completed using reference TRBV7-2 and TRBJ2-3, is GAGVSQSPSNKVTEKGKDVELRCDPISGHTALYWYRQSLGQGLEFLIYFQGNSAPDKSGLPSDRFSAERTGGSVSTLTIQRTQQEDSAVYLCASSWWGVDTQYFGPGTRLTVL.

This clonotype was seen many times. V usage is TRBV7-9 and J usage is TRBJ2-2, with D possibly matching TRBD2 (5 bases). V was shortened by 6 bases and J by 4 bases, with 12 bases between the two germline ends. The CDR3 is made up of 14 amino acids. Germline CDR1 SEHNR, CDR2 FQNEAQ (reference sequence). The CDR3 sequence is CASSPRGSTGELFF. In DNA, the CDR3 is TGTGCCAGCAGTCCCCGGGGATCCACCGGGGAGCTGTTTTTT.

There are many counts of this clonotype. V usage is TRBV20-1 and J usage is TRBJ1-1; D unclear. CDR1 and CDR2 from the germline V gene are DFQATT and SNEGSKA (reference sequence). This CDR3 contains 15 residues. V was trimmed by 4 bases and J by 1 base, leaving 16 bases between them. CDR3 in DNA: TGCAGTGCTACTTTCCCGGGCCCCAAGAACACTGAAGCTTTCTTT. This codes for CSATFPGPKNTEAFF.

Ten or more counts support this clonotype. This chain joins TRBV15 and TRBJ1-3; D is ambiguous. The CDR3 runs to 17 residues. Looked up from germline, CDR1 is LNHNV and CDR2 is YYDKDF (reference sequence). V shed 0 bases and J shed 0 bases, with 12 bases lying between them. Here the CDR3 DNA reads TGTGCCACCAGCAGAGACCCCCAGGCAGGCTCTGGAAACACCATATATTTT. Its translation is CATSRDPQAGSGNTIYF.

This clonotype has only a few counts. The V call is TRBV12-3 or TRBV12-4, the J call TRBJ2-5; weak D call: TRBD1 (6 bases). V gave up 3 bases and J gave up 5 bases, with 10 bases separating them. The CDR3 runs 13 residues. Written as DNA, the CDR3 is TGTGCCAGCAGTTTCGGGACACCCGAGACCCAGTACTTC. Translating gives CASSFGTPETQYF.

The chain couples TRBV7-2 to TRBJ1-1; possible D gene TRBD1, 6 bases. V lost 3 bases and J lost 2, with 13 bases in between. CDR3 size: 15 residues. Germline V gene sequence: CDR1 SGHTA, CDR2 FQGNSA. In DNA, the CDR3 is TGTGCCAGCAGCTTGGTTGTACAGGGCAACACTGAAGCTTTCTTT. Encoded protein: CASSLVVQGNTEAFF.

The V call is TRBV9, the J call TRBJ1-2; possible D gene TRBD1, 6 bases. The CDR3 has 14 residues. V was pared by 3 bases and J by 3 bases, with 12 bases between. Germline loops: CDR1 SGDLS, CDR2 YYNGEE. The DNA for the CDR3 is TGTGCCAGCAGCGAGGGAGGGGGGGACTATGGCTACACCTTC. As protein: CASSEGGGDYGYTF.

V gene TRBV10-2 combines with J gene TRBJ2-1; D perhaps matches TRBD1 (5 bases). Germline V gene sequence: CDR1 WSHSY, CDR2 SAAADI. V lost 4 bases and J lost 7, with 11 bases in between. There are 13 residues in the CDR3. The CDR3 region has the DNA TGCGCCAGCAGTGCGGTAGGGGAAAATGAGCAGTTCTTC. This translates into CASSAVGENEQFF.

This clonotype was seen more than once but under ten times. This chain uses TRBV7-9 with TRBJ1-2, with D possibly matching TRBD1 (6 bases). This CDR3 has 13 residues. CDR1 and CDR2 from the germline V gene are SEHNR and FQNEAQ (reference sequence). The V end lost 2 bases, the J end lost 4 bases, and 8 bases lay between the germline ends. The CDR3 bases are TGTGCCAGCAGCTTAAGGGGGGGCTATGGCTACACCTTC. It yields the protein CASSLRGGYGYTF.

This clonotype appeared many times. The junction does not match germline at one end; this may be a read error. The chain is built from TRBV7-7 and TRBJ2-3; TRBD1 matches at 8 bases. The CDR3 totals 13 residues. Per germline, CDR1 SSHAT and CDR2 FNYEAQ (reference sequence). CDR3 bases: TGTGCTAGCAGCGTGACAGGGGCAGATACGCAGTATTTT. Translated: CASSVTGADTQYF.

J is TRBJ2-2 and V is TRBV24-1; 13 bases are a match to TRBD2. The CDR3 extends over 20 amino acids. Trimming took 6 bases from V and 2 from J; bases not matched to a gene: 14. CDR1 KGHDR and CDR2 SFDVKD come from the germline V gene. The DNA of the CDR3 is TGTGCCACCAGTCAATTCGGATGGACTAGCGGGAGTGCTAACACCGGGGAGCTGTTTTTT. Its translation is CATSQFGWTSGSANTGELFF.